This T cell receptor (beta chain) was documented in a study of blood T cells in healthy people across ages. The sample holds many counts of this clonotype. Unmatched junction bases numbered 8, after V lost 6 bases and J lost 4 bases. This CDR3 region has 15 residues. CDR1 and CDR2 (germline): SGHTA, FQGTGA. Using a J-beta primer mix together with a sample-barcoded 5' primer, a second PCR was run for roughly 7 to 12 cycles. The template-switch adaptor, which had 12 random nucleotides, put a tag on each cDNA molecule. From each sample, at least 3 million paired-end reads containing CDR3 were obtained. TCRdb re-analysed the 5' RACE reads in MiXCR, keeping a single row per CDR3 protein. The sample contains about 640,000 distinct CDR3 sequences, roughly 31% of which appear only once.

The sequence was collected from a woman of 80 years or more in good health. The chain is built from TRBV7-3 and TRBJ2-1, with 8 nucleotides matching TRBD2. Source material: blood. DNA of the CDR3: TGTGCCAGCAGTACGAGCGGGGGCCATTACAATGAGCAGTTCTTC. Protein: CASSTSGGHYNEQFF.